The rows below give T cell receptor beta chains drawn from one sample of a study of kidney transplant recipient with SARS-CoV-2 infection. TCRdb re-analysed the reads in MiXCR, keeping a single row per CDR3 protein. Seen here are 250,000 or so distinct CDR3 sequences, around 26% observed once, and the top ten hold about 7%. The sample was a blood sample, taken at baseline and on day 111 from a kidney transplant recipient. These TCRs come from a male patient aged 25-45 years who had COVID-19 and was a kidney transplant recipient. Some of the T cells may derive from the graft donor. Both conserved end residues are part of each CDR3. The order of the fields is V gene, D gene, J gene, clone size, CDR3 protein. The D gene is left open where the match is weak. Size is stated for part of the rows, as once, few or many counts, or as a class when the clone is expanded.

>TRBV4-3|NA|TRBJ2-7|many
CASSQDLDISYEQYF
>TRBV19|NA|TRBJ1-2|many
CASSRMGTNRKTYGYTF
>TRBV18|NA|TRBJ2-1|many
CASSPPGLADNEQFF
>TRBV19|NA|TRBJ2-7|many
CASRNTYEQYF
>TRBV3-1|NA|TRBJ1-2|many
CASSACFTLRKTYGYTF
>TRBV12-3/TRBV12-4|TRBD2|TRBJ2-3|many
CASSSLAGTDTQYF
>TRBV7-2|NA|TRBJ2-7|many
CASSKDEGPGFPAYEQYF
>TRBV5-1|TRBD2|TRBJ2-3|few
CASSFSGRSTDTQYF
>TRBV6-4|TRBD2|TRBJ2-1|few
CASSDSGTSGYNEQFF
>TRBV6-1|NA|TRBJ2-1|NA
CASSESGGGGNEQFF
>TRBV7-9|TRBD1|TRBJ2-5|many
CASSLDPYRGSMRETQYF
>TRBV3-1|TRBD1|TRBJ2-1|NA
CASSPRTGANEQFF
>TRBV15|TRBD2|TRBJ2-7|many
CATSRGTSGSQVYEQYF
>TRBV7-7|NA|TRBJ1-2|many
CASSIRSKCRKTYGYTF
>TRBV10-3|NA|TRBJ1-5|many
CAIGQENSNQPQHF
>TRBV20-1|NA|TRBJ1-6|many
CSVRGGRQNSPLHF
>TRBV11-2|TRBD1|TRBJ1-1|many
CASSSNRDSTEAFF
>TRBV16|NA|TRBJ1-2|NA
CASNKTVVVRKTYGYTF
>TRBV6-5|TRBD2|TRBJ2-3|many
CASSAIAGGPSDTQYF
>TRBV11-1|NA|TRBJ1-2|few
CASSQAHKAGKTYGYTF
>TRBV21-1|NA|TRBJ1-2|NA
CAMSASYRKTYGYTF
>TRBV2|TRBD2|TRBJ2-5|NA
CANSVLAGVGETQYF
>TRBV7-9|NA|TRBJ1-2|many
CASSSTRYHGKTYGYTF
>TRBV7-9|TRBD1|TRBJ2-7|many
CASSLPGQGAVLYF
>TRBV6-5|TRBD2|TRBJ2-7|many
CASSDPRFGGKTTYEQYF
>TRBV10-2|NA|TRBJ1-2|many
CASSPSDTSRKTYGYTF
>TRBV7-2|NA|TRBJ1-1|many
CASSEGPANTEAFF